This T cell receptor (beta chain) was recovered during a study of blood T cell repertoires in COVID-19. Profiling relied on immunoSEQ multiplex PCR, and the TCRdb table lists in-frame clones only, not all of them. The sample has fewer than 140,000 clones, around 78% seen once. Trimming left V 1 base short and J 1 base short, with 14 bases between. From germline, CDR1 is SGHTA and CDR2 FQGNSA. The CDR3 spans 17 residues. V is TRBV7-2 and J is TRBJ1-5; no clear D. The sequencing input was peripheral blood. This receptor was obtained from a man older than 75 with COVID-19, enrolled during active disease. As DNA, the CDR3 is TGTGCCAGCAGCTTAGTCGGCGGAACTACGAGCAATCAGCCCCAGCATTTT. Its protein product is CASSLVGGTTSNQPQHF. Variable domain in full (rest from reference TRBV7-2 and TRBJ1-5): GAGVSQSPSNKVTEKGKDVELRCDPISGHTALYWYRQSLGQGLEFLIYFQGNSAPDKSGLPSDRFSAERTGGSVSTLTIQRTQQEDSAVYLCASSLVGGTTSNQPQHFGDGTRLSIL.